The entry below describes one T cell receptor (beta chain). The data were obtained in a study of blood T cell repertoires in COVID-19. Study at large: Researchers got acute and convalescent COVID-19 samples from the United States, Italy and Spain. The analysed material was cDNA or gDNA that came from T cells, B-cell-depleted T cells, or PBMCs.

Per the study methods: Estimation of nucleated cell counts was performed using reference gene primer amplification. Method: immunoSEQ multiplex PCR; TCRdb's copy keeps in-frame clones and lacks some. Clonal size and the V and J genes are those of that table, whereas D and trimming came from the DNA. The sample gives roughly 150,000 clones, 87% of which show up once; 5.5% to 7.5% is in the top ten. The sequence was collected from a man older than 75 with acute or convalescent COVID-19. Sample: peripheral blood.

CDR3 region: CASSIAWTDEKLFF. In nucleotides, the CDR3 is TGTGCCAGTAGTATAGCTTGGACAGACGAAAAACTGTTTTTT. This chain connects TRBV19 to TRBJ1-4; D possibly corresponds to TRBD1 (6 bases). Looked up from germline, CDR1 is LNHDA and CDR2 is SQIVND (reference sequence). Trimming pared 1 base from V and 8 bases from J, leaving 11 bases between. CDR3 length equals 14 residues. The entire variable domain, with the rest obtained from reference TRBV19 and TRBJ1-4, is as follows: DGGITQSPKYLFRKEGQNVTLSCEQNLNHDAMYWYRQDPGQGLRLIYYSQIVNDFQKGDIAEGYSVSREKKESFPLTVTSAQKNPTAFYLCASSIAWTDEKLFFGSGTQLSVL.